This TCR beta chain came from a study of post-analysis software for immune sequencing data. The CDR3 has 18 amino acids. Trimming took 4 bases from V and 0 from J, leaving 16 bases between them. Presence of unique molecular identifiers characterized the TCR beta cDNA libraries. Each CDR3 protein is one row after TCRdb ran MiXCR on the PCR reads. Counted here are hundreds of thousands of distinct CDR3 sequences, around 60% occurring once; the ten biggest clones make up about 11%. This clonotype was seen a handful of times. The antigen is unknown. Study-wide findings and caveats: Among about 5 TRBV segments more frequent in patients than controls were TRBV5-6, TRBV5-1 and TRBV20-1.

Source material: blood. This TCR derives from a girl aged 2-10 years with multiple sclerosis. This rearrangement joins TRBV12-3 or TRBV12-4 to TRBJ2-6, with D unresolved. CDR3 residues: CASSSAPRHPSGANVLTF. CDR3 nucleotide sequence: TGTGCCAGCAGTTCCGCCCCCAGACATCCCTCTGGGGCCAACGTCCTGACTTTC.